The present entry profiles one T cell receptor (beta chain) with its context. The data are from a study of T cells in Graves' hyperthyroidism and ophthalmopathy. This CDR3 is built from 13 residues. Germline V lookup: CDR1 LGHDT, CDR2 YNNKEL (reference sequence). The V and J ends lost 0 bases and 13 bases respectively, with 15 bases between them. Stable disease denoted Graves' hyperthyroidism without ophthalmopathy progression within 18 months. RNA transcripts yielded amplified TCR beta CDR3 regions. HTBI primers were used for first-round RT-PCR of the TCR CDR3. TCRdb fed the multiplex PCR reads into MiXCR, producing one record per CDR3 protein. This sample has 500,000 to 750,000 distinct CDR3 sequences, with 15% to 18% found just once.

The chain combines TRBV3-1 with TRBJ2-5; the D gene is possibly TRBD2 (6 bases). The material sequenced was blood. The receptor was isolated from a woman aged 25 to 39 with Graves' hyperthyroidism. CDR3 residues: CASSQDLTGTPYF. CDR3 sequence (DNA): TGTGCCAGCAGCCAAGATCTAACTGGGACTCCGTACTTC.